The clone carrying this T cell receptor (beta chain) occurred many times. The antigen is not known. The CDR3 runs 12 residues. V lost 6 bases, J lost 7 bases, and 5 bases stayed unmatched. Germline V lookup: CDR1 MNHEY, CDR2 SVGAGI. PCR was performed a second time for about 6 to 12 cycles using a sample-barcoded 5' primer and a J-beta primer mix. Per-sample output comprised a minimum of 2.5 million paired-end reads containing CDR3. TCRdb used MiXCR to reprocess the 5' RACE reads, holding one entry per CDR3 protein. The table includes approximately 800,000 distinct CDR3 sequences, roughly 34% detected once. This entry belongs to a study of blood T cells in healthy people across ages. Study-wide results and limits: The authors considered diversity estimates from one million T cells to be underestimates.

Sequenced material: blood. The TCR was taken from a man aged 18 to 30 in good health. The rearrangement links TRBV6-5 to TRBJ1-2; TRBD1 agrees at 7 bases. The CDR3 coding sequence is TGTGCCAGCAGCCAGGGGGGTTCTGGCTACACCTTC. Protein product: CASSQGGSGYTF.